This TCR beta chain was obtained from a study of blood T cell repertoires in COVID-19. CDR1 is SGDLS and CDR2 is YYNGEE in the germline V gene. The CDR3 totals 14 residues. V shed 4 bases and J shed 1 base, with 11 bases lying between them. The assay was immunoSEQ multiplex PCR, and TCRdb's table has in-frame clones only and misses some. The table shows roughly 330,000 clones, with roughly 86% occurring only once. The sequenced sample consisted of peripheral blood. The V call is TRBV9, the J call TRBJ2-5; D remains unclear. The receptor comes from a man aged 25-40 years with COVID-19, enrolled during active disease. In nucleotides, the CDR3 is TGTGCCAGCAGCCGCGGTAGGAGCCAAGAGACCCAGTACTTC. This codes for CASSRGRSQETQYF.